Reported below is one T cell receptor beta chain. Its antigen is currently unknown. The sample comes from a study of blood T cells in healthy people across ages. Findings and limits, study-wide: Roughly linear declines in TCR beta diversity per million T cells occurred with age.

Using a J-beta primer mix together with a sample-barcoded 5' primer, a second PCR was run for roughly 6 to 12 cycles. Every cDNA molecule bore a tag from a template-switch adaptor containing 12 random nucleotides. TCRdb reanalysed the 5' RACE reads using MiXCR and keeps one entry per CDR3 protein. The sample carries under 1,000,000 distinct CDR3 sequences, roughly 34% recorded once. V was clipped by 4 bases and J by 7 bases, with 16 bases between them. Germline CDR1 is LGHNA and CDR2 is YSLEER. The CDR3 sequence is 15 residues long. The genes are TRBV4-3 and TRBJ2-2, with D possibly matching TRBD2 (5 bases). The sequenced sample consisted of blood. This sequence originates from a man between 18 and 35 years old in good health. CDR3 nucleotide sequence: TGCGCCAGCAGCCTCCACCCGGGGTTGGGCGGGGAGCTGTTTTTT. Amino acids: CASSLHPGLGGELFF.